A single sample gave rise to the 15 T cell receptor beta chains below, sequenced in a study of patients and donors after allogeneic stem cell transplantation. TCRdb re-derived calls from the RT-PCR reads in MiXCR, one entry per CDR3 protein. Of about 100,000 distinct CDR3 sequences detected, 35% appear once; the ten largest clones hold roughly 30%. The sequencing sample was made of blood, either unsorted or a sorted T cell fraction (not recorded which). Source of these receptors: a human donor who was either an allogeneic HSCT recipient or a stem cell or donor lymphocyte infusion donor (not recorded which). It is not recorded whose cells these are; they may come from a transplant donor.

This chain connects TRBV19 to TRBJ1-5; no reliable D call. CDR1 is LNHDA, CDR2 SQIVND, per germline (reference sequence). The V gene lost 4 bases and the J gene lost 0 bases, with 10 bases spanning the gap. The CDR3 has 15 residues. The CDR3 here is CASSRQVPSNQPQHF. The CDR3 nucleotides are TGTGCCAGTAGTAGGCAGGTGCCTAGCAATCAGCCCCAGCATTTT.

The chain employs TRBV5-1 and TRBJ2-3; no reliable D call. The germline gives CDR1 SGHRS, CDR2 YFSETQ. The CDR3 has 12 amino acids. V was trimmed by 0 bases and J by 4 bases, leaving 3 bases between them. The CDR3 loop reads CASSLESDTQYF. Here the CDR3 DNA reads TGCGCCAGCAGCTTGGAATCAGATACGCAGTATTTT.

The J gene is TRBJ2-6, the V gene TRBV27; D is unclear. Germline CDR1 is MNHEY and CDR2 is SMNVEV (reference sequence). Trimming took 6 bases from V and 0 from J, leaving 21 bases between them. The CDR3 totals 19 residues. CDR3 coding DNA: TGTGCCAGCAGCCAACTTGGGCTGGGTAAGAGCTCTGGGGCCAACGTCCTGACTTTC. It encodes CASSQLGLGKSSGANVLTF.

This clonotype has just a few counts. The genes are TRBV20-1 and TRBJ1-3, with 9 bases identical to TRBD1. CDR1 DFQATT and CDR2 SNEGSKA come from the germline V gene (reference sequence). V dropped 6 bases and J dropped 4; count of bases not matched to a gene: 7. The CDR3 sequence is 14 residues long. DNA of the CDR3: TGCAGTGCCTTCAACAGGGGGCGAGGAAACACCATATATTTT. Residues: CSAFNRGRGNTIYF.

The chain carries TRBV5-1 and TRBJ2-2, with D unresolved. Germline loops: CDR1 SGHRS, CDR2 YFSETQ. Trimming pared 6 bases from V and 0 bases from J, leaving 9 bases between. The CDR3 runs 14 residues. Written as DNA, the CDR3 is TGCGCCAGCAAGGTACTACCGAACACCGGGGAGCTGTTTTTT. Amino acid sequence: CASKVLPNTGELFF.

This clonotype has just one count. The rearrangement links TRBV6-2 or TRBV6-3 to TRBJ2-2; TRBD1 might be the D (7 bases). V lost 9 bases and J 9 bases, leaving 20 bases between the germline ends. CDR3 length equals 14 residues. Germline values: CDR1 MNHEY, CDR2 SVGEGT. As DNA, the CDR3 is TGTGCCAGGATGGACAGGCGGGACAACCGGGAGCTGTTTTTT. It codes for CARMDRRDNRELFF.

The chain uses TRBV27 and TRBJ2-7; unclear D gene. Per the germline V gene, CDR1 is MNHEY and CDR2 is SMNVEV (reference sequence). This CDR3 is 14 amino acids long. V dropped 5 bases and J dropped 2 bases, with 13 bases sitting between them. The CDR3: CASSPALGPYEQYF. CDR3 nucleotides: TGTGCCAGCAGTCCCGCTCTTGGCCCCTACGAGCAGTACTTC.

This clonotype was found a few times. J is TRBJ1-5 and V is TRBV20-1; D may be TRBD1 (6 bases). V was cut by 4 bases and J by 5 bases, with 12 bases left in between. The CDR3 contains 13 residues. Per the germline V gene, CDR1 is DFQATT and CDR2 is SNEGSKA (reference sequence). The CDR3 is CSATLQGDQPQHF. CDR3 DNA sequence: TGCAGTGCTACATTACAGGGAGATCAGCCCCAGCATTTT.

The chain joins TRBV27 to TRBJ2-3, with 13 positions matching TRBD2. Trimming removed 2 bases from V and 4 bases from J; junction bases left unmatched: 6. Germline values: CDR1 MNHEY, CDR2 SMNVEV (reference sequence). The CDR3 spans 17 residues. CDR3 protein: CASSLRTSGRSADTQYF. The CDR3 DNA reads TGTGCCAGCAGTTTACGGACTAGCGGGAGAAGTGCAGATACGCAGTATTTT.

Written as DNA, the CDR3 is TGTGCCAGCAGTCTCCCGATCGGGGTCACCTTCTATGGCTACACCTTC. Its translation is CASSLPIGVTFYGYTF. The chain joins TRBV7-2 to TRBJ1-2; no definite D call. There are 16 residues in the CDR3. Per germline, CDR1 SGHTA and CDR2 FQGNSA. The V end lost 6 bases, the J end lost 4 bases, and 21 bases lay between the germline ends.

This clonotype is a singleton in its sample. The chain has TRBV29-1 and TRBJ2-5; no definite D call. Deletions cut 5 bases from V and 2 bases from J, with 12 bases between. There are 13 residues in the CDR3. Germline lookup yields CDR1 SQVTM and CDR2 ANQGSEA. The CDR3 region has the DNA TGCAGCGTTCGCGGTTTGAATCAAGAGACCCAGTACTTC. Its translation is CSVRGLNQETQYF. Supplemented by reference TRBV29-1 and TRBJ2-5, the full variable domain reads SAVISQKPSRDICQRGTSLTIQCQVDSQVTMMFWYRQQPGQSLTLIATANQGSEATYESGFVIDKFPISRPNLTFSTLTVSNMSPEDSSIYLCSVRGLNQETQYFGPGTRLLVL.

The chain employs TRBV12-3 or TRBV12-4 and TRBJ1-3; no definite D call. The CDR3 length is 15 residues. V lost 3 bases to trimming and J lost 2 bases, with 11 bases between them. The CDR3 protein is CASSFRRLAGNTIYF. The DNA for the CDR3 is TGTGCCAGCAGTTTTCGGCGTCTAGCTGGAAACACCATATATTTT.

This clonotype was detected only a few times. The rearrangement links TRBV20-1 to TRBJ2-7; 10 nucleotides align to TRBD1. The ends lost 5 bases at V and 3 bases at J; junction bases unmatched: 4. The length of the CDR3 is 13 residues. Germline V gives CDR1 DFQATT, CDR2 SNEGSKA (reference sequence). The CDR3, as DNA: TGCAGTGCTGGACAGGGGGTATTCTACGAGCAGTACTTC. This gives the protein CSAGQGVFYEQYF.

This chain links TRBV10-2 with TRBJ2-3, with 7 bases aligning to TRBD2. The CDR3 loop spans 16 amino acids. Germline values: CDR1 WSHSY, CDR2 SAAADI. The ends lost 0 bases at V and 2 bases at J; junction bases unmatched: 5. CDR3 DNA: TGCGCCAGCAGTGAGTCGAGGGACTATAACACAGATACGCAGTATTTT. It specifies CASSESRDYNTDTQYF.

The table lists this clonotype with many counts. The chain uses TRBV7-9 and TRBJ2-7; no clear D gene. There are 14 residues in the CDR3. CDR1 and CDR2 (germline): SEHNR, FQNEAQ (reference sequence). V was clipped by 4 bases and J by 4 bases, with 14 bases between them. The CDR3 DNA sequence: TGTGCCAGCAGCTCCCCCAGTCGGGTGTACGAGCAGTACTTC. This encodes CASSSPSRVYEQYF. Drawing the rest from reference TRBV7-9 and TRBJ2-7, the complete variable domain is DTGVSQNPRHKITKRGQNVTFRCDPISEHNRLYWYRQTLGQGPEFLTYFQNEAQLEKSRLLSDRFSAERPKGSFSTLEIQRTEQGDSAMYLCASSSPSRVYEQYFGPGTRLTVT.